Each of the 32 T cell receptor beta chains below was sequenced from the same sample in a study of shared clonotypes between healthy human individuals (dated by TCRdb to the early 2020s). Preparation of the library involved the immunoSEQ multiplex PCR assay. The table was pulled from immuneACCESS by TCRdb, which kept in-frame rearrangements only. Such tables lose some clones; where checked, under half of the loss comes from unresolved V genes, and the rest has no known cause. This sample holds roughly 1 million clones; 75% to 80% were observed only once. Together, the top ten hold about 0.52% of the sample. Sequenced sample: memory CD4+ T cells from PBMCs. In the paper's terms, the cell subset or site label means: CD45RA-negative fraction. These receptors all come from a young man in good health. Some clones in this sample may be carry-over from other donors' samples.

This chain links TRBV9 with TRBJ2-3; 7 positions agree with TRBD2. The CDR3 is 16 amino acids. V was clipped by 0 bases and J by 3 bases; unmatched bases: 7. The germline V gene encodes CDR1 SGDLS and CDR2 YYNGEE. The CDR3 region is CASSVGEGKRTDTQYF. CDR3 nucleotide sequence: TGTGCCAGCAGCGTAGGGGAGGGGAAGAGGACAGATACGCAGTATTTT.

The rearrangement links TRBV7-3 to TRBJ2-2, with unresolved D. This CDR3 is built from 15 residues. Trimming shortened V by 5 bases and J by 3 bases, and 13 bases separated the two germline ends. CDR1 is SGHTA and CDR2 is FQGTGA in the germline V gene. The CDR3 bases are TGTGCCAGCAGCCCGGACCCATTAGACACCGGGGAGCTGTTTTTT. It encodes CASSPDPLDTGELFF.

The V gene is TRBV5-1, the J gene TRBJ2-5, with a weak D call TRBD2 (6 bases). This CDR3 spans 15 amino acids. V was clipped by 0 bases and J by 4 bases, with 13 bases between them. Germline CDR1 SGHRS, CDR2 YFSETQ. The CDR3 sequence: CASSLASAGLETQYF. The CDR3 coding sequence is TGCGCCAGCAGCTTGGCTAGCGCGGGTTTAGAGACCCAGTACTTC.

Only a few counts were recorded for this clone. The rearrangement uses TRBV5-8 and TRBJ2-5, with D maybe TRBD1 (6 bases). Looked up from germline, CDR1 is SGHTS and CDR2 is YDEGEE. This CDR3 has 15 amino acids. With 1 base removed from V and 2 bases from J, the gap between germline ends came to 12 bases. This chain's CDR3 is CASSLSGTSQETQYF. CDR3 in DNA: TGTGCCAGCAGCTTGTCCGGGACATCGCAAGAGACCCAGTACTTC.

This clone was found a few times. V gene TRBV28 combines with J gene TRBJ1-5; 8 positions agree with TRBD1. Per germline, CDR1 MDHEN and CDR2 SYDVKM. The CDR3 spans 15 residues. Trimming at V came to 5 bases and at J to 1 base, leaving 4 bases not matched to a gene. CDR3 nucleotide sequence: TGTGCCAGCAGTCCAGCAGGGGGCAGCAATCAGCCCCAGCATTTT. Protein: CASSPAGGSNQPQHF.

The chain couples TRBV7-2 to TRBJ1-2, with D hard to call. CDR1 and CDR2 (germline): SGHTA, FQGNSA. Between the trimmed V and J ends, which lost 1 base and 4 bases, there was a span of 19 bases. The CDR3 contains 17 residues. DNA of the CDR3: TGTGCCAGCAGCTTAGAGAGTTTAGGTGAAGGGTCCTATGGCTACACCTTC. Translating it yields CASSLESLGEGSYGYTF.

The chain combines TRBV21-1 with TRBJ1-2; the DNA was not used to check the table's D call, TRBD1. TRBV21-1 is termed a pseudogene. The CDR3 covers 17 residues. The CDR3 here is CASSKATGGRGHYGYTF. The CDR3, as DNA: TGTGCCAGCAGCAAAGCGACGGGGGGCAGGGGGCACTATGGCTACACCTTC.

V gene TRBV6-5 combines with J gene TRBJ2-4, with 9 bases identical to TRBD2. This CDR3 has 14 amino acids. V dropped 8 bases and J dropped 0; count of bases not matched to a gene: 2. CDR1 is MNHEY, CDR2 SVGAGI, per germline. Written as DNA, the CDR3 is TGTGCCAGCGGGCGGGAGGGAGCCAAAAACATTCAGTACTTC. Its translation: CASGREGAKNIQYF.

This clone has a handful of counts. The genes are TRBV7-9 and TRBJ1-5; 9 bases are a match to TRBD1. The germline CDR1 and CDR2 sequences are SEHNR and FQNEAQ (reference sequence). This CDR3 contains 13 residues. After removal of 5 bases from V and 9 bases from J, the junction contained 5 bases not matched to a gene. The CDR3 DNA is TGTGCCAGCAGCCCCACGGGACAGGGGCCCCAGCATTTT. Amino acid sequence: CASSPTGQGPQHF.

The chain joins TRBV20-1 to TRBJ2-1; possible D gene TRBD2, 6 bases. CDR1 and CDR2 (germline): DFQATT, SNEGSKA (reference sequence). The CDR3 extends over 11 amino acids. Deletions cut 6 bases from V and 6 bases from J, with 9 bases between. CDR3 in amino acids: CSAPGLNEQFF. The DNA for the CDR3 is TGCAGTGCCCCGGGACTCAATGAGCAGTTCTTC.

About this clone itself: An end of the junction differs from the germline gene, which may be a read error. V gene TRBV30 combines with J gene TRBJ2-6, with 7 bases fitting TRBD1. Germline lookup yields CDR1 GTSNPN and CDR2 SVGIG (reference sequence). This CDR3 is 15 amino acids long. CDR3 protein: CAWGTDLSGANVMTF. The CDR3 DNA sequence: TGTGCCTGGGGGACAGACCTCTCTGGGGCCAACGTCATGACTTTC. The variable domain in full, with the rest retrieved from reference TRBV30 and TRBJ2-6, is SQTIHQWPATLVQPVGSPLSLECTVEGTSNPNLYWYRQAAGRGLQLLFYSVGIGQISSEVPQNLSASRPQDRQFILSSKKLLLSDSGFYLCAWGTDLSGANVMTFGAGSRLTVL.

The chain couples TRBV18 to TRBJ1-1; a possible D gene is TRBD1 (5 bases). V lost 4 bases to trimming and J lost 0 bases, with 15 bases between them. Germline loops: CDR1 KGHSH, CDR2 LQKENI. The CDR3 contains 16 residues. The CDR3, as DNA: TGTGCCAGCTCACGACGATCCGACAGTGTGAACACTGAAGCTTTCTTT. Translation gives CASSRRSDSVNTEAFF.

Concerning this clone: This likely reflects a read error, since a far larger clone is one base away. Different DNA sequences within this sample yield the same CDR3. The chain carries TRBV5-4 and TRBJ2-6; D unresolved. Germline V gene sequence: CDR1 SGHNT, CDR2 YYREEE (reference sequence). The CDR3 is 15 amino acids. V was trimmed by 2 bases and J by 0 bases, leaving 6 bases between them. CDR3 region: CASSLRSSGANVLTF. DNA of the CDR3: TGTGCCAGCAGCTTACGGAGCTCTGGGGCCAACGTCCTGACTTTC.

The V gene is TRBV28, the J gene TRBJ2-2, with D tentatively TRBD1 (6 bases). The CDR3 has 14 residues. Trimming took 6 bases from V and 7 from J, leaving 15 bases between them. Germline CDR1 is MDHEN and CDR2 is SYDVKM. DNA for the CDR3: TGTGCCAGCAGCCCGCACAGGGCCTTCGGGGAGCTGTTTTTT. Translated: CASSPHRAFGELFF. Full variable domain (missing parts from reference TRBV28 and TRBJ2-2): DVKVTQSSRYLVKRTGEKVFLECVQDMDHENMFWYRQDPGLGLRLIYFSYDVKMKEKGDIPEGYSVSREKKERFSLILESASTNQTSMYLCASSPHRAFGELFFGEGSRLTVL.

About this clone: The same CDR3 is also encoded by other DNA sequences in this sample. The rearrangement joins TRBV18 to TRBJ2-2; no firm D call. CDR3 length: 13 amino acids. Per germline, CDR1 KGHSH and CDR2 LQKENI. The V end was cut by 2 bases, the J end by 5 bases, with 6 bases between. CDR3: CASSPTGTGELFF. The CDR3 DNA reads TGTGCCAGCTCACCAACTGGGACCGGGGAGCTGTTTTTT. Based on the CDR3 plus reference TRBV18 and TRBJ2-2, the full variable domain is NAGVMQNPRHLVRRRGQEARLRCSPMKGHSHVYWYRQLPEEGLKFMVYLQKENIIDESGMPKERFSAEFPKEGPSILRIQQVVRGDSAAYFCASSPTGTGELFFGEGSRLTVL.

The genes are TRBV7-8 and TRBJ2-7; 7 nucleotides agree with TRBD1. CDR3 size: 14 residues. V gave up 3 bases and J gave up 3 bases; unmatched junction bases: 5. Germline-derived CDR1 and CDR2 are SGHVS and FQNEAQ. This chain's CDR3 is CASSFGTAFYEQYF. The CDR3 DNA sequence: TGTGCCAGCAGCTTTGGGACAGCCTTCTACGAGCAGTACTTC.

This chain links TRBV5-1 with TRBJ2-7; 9 positions match TRBD2. CDR1 SGHRS and CDR2 YFSETQ come from the germline V gene. This CDR3 is built from 15 residues. After removal of 0 bases from V and 5 bases from J, the junction contained 6 bases not matched to a gene. CDR3 DNA: TGCGCCAGCAGCTTGGATAGCGGGAGCCGAAACGAGCAGTACTTC. It encodes CASSLDSGSRNEQYF. Full variable domain (missing parts from reference TRBV5-1 and TRBJ2-7): KAGVTQTPRYLIKTRGQQVTLSCSPISGHRSVSWYQQTPGQGLQFLFEYFSETQRNKGNFPGRFSGRQFSNSRSEMNVSTLELGDSALYLCASSLDSGSRNEQYFGPGTRLTVT.

This rearrangement joins TRBV28 to TRBJ2-5; tentative D call: TRBD2 (5 bases). Trimming took 1 base from V and 5 from J, leaving 11 bases between them. The CDR3 has 14 amino acids. CDR1 and CDR2 from the germline V gene are MDHEN and SYDVKM. The DNA for the CDR3 is TGTGCCAGCAGTTTATTGGCTAGCTCGGAGACCCAGTACTTC. This sequence encodes CASSLLASSETQYF.

This clone was picked up a small number of times. The CDR3 here is CASRRQGPNTEAFF. The CDR3 DNA reads TGTGCCAGTAGACGACAGGGGCCAAACACTGAAGCTTTCTTT. The chain joins TRBV19 to TRBJ1-1; TRBD1 agrees at 8 bases. The CDR3 consists of 14 residues. Germline CDR1 LNHDA, CDR2 SQIVND (reference sequence). The junction had 5 bases not matched to a gene; V was cut back by 6 bases and J by 2 bases.

This chain joins TRBV19 and TRBJ1-2, with D unclear. This CDR3 region has 13 residues. Germline lookup yields CDR1 LNHDA and CDR2 SQIVND (reference sequence). Trimming took off 3 bases at V and 4 bases at J, with 9 bases between the two ends. CDR3 coding DNA: TGTGCCAGTAGTATCGGACTCAGCTATGGCTACACCTTC. It is translated as CASSIGLSYGYTF.

The chain recombines TRBV30 with TRBJ1-1, with TRBD1 identical over 9 bases. V shed 6 bases, J shed 4 bases, and the junction held 12 bases outside the gene matches. The CDR3 spans 15 residues. Germline V gene data show CDR1 as GTSNPN and CDR2 as SVGIG (reference sequence). The CDR3 DNA reads TGTGCCTGTAGGTTCCGGACAGGGGTGAGCACTGAAGCTTTCTTT. It translates to CACRFRTGVSTEAFF.

V is TRBV29-1 and J is TRBJ2-3; no definite D call. V lost 4 bases and J lost 2, with 13 bases in between. Germline CDR1 and CDR2: SQVTM and ANQGSEA. The CDR3 has 14 residues. The CDR3 reads CSVARTEPTDTQYF. CDR3 bases: TGCAGCGTTGCGAGGACCGAGCCCACAGATACGCAGTATTTT.

The chain couples TRBV29-1 to TRBJ1-2, with D unresolved. Germline-derived CDR1 and CDR2 are SQVTM and ANQGSEA. There are 13 residues in the CDR3. V lost 1 base, J lost 0 bases, and 6 bases lay in between. As DNA, the CDR3 is TGCAGCGTTGAAGGTTCATCTAACTATGGCTACACCTTC. It yields the protein CSVEGSSNYGYTF.

Of note for this clone: This CDR3 is also generated by other DNA sequences in the sample. The V gene is TRBV19, the J gene TRBJ2-5; a weak D match, TRBD1 (5 bases). The CDR3 covers 13 residues. Trimming removed 4 bases from V and 2 bases from J, with 8 bases in between. The germline CDR1 and CDR2 sequences are LNHDA and SQIVND (reference sequence). The CDR3 loop reads CASSTGRQETQYF. In DNA form, the CDR3 reads TGTGCCAGTAGTACAGGGCGGCAAGAGACCCAGTACTTC.

The chain couples TRBV19 to TRBJ1-2; TRBD1 agrees at 7 bases. J gave up 4 bases and V 3 bases, and 5 bases lay outside the gene matches. The CDR3 runs 14 residues. Germline lookup yields CDR1 LNHDA and CDR2 SQIVND (reference sequence). In DNA form, the CDR3 reads TGTGCCAGTAGTATCCGACAGGGTCCCTATGGCTACACCTTC. This sequence encodes CASSIRQGPYGYTF.

The CDR3 bases are TGTGCCTGGAGTGCTCCTTGGGGGGCGGGGGCCCGGGGAGATACGCAGTATTTT. Translated: CAWSAPWGAGARGDTQYF. V and J are TRBV30 and TRBJ2-3; D perhaps matches TRBD2 (7 bases). The CDR3 is made up of 18 amino acids. Germline CDR1 and CDR2: GTSNPN and SVGIG (reference sequence). V was shortened by 1 base and J by 5 bases, with 25 bases between the two germline ends.

J is TRBJ1-5 and V is TRBV28, with D perhaps TRBD1 (5 bases). Germline lookup yields CDR1 MDHEN and CDR2 SYDVKM. CDR3 length equals 14 residues. Trimming left V 2 bases short and J 6 bases short, with 11 bases between. The CDR3 loop reads CASSLQLGPQPQHF. CDR3 bases: TGTGCCAGCAGTTTACAGCTGGGGCCTCAGCCCCAGCATTTT.

The chain links TRBV4-2 to TRBJ1-4; D possibly corresponds to TRBD1 (5 bases). Germline V lookup: CDR1 LGHNA, CDR2 YNFKEQ. This CDR3 has 17 amino acids. The V gene lost 4 bases and the J gene lost 2 bases, with 17 bases spanning the gap. As DNA, the CDR3 is TGTGCCAGCAGCCCTGGAGTAGGGGATGGGACTAATGAAAAACTGTTTTTT. Its protein is CASSPGVGDGTNEKLFF.

The chain couples TRBV6-1 to TRBJ1-5; possible D gene TRBD1, 5 bases. This CDR3 region has 15 residues. In germline, CDR1 is MNHNS, CDR2 SASEGT. V lost 6 bases, J lost 1 base, and 13 bases lay in between. CDR3 in DNA: TGTGCCAGCAGATATAATCAGGGCAGCAATCAGCCCCAGCATTTT. Translation gives CASRYNQGSNQPQHF.

The V and J genes are TRBV29-1 and TRBJ2-5; TRBD1 aligns across 10 bases. V was pared by 7 bases and J by 4 bases, with 9 bases of the junction left unmatched. CDR1 and CDR2 from the germline V gene are SQVTM and ANQGSEA. CDR3 size: 14 residues. CDR3 sequence: CSAVTGGARETQYF. The CDR3 DNA is TGCAGCGCGGTGACAGGGGGCGCGAGAGAGACCCAGTACTTC.

The rearrangement joins TRBV5-1 to TRBJ2-7; no reliable D call. V gave up 5 bases and J gave up 1 base, with 7 bases separating them. This CDR3 region has 12 residues. Germline CDR1 reads SGHRS; CDR2 reads YFSETQ. This CDR3 is CASSAQSYEQYF. The CDR3 DNA reads TGCGCCAGCAGTGCCCAATCCTACGAGCAGTACTTC.

The chain recombines TRBV18 with TRBJ1-2; D gene unclear. Trimming stripped 3 bases from V and 3 bases from J, with 14 bases between. Germline-derived CDR1 and CDR2 are KGHSH and LQKENI. This CDR3 region has 15 residues. CDR3 amino acids: CASSPRHYLDYGYTF. Here the CDR3 DNA reads TGTGCCAGCTCACCCCGACACTACTTGGACTATGGCTACACCTTC.